Sequencing of this TCR beta chain was carried out in a study of OX40 agonist ivuxolimab in advanced cancers. Points from the study as a whole: Dosing at 0.1 to 3.0 mg/kg was accompanied by clonal expansion of CD4+ and CD8+ blood T cells by week 6.

TCRdb's table, derived via immunoSEQ multiplex PCR, lists solely in-frame clones and lacks some. The sample has under 85,000 clones, around nine tenths seen once. The CDR3 is made up of 15 amino acids. CDR1 and CDR2 (germline): LGHNA, YSLEER. V trimming: 2 bases; J trimming: 5 bases; junction bases outside the gene matches: 1. This clone has only one observation. Its matching antigen is unknown. The sequence derives from an adult with an advanced solid tumor such as melanoma, head and neck, liver or kidney cancer. The input for sequencing was CD4+ or CD8+ T cells sorted from blood, taken in a trial of the OX40 agonist ivuxolimab. V usage is TRBV4-3 and J usage is TRBJ2-1; 12 bases agree with TRBD2. The CDR3 region is CASSQLAGGNNEQFF. The CDR3 coding sequence is TGCGCCAGCAGCCAACTAGCGGGGGGGAACAATGAGCAGTTCTTC.